This T cell receptor beta chain was sequenced in a study of T cell repertoires in cytomegalovirus infection. Study-level information: Recently identified HLA-C-restricted and well-studied HLA-B-restricted CMV epitopes were used. Public TCR beta signatures indicated both CMV infection and matching HLA type.

Findings of the study overall: HLA-C-restricted, CMV-specific TCR beta clonotypes were dominant ex vivo.

Comment on this clonotype: Its specificity is not known.

The CDR3 has 17 residues. V was shortened by 0 bases and J by 2 bases, with 14 bases between the two germline ends. MiXCR, applied by TCRdb to the reads, yields one record per CDR3 protein. This sample carries about 220,000 distinct CDR3 sequences, about 39% of them seen once, and the ten largest clones take 55% to 60%. The clonotype originates from a human donor in good health (CMV status not recorded). Some clones in this sample may be carry-over from other donors' samples. Sequencing used CD8+ T cells from cultured PBMCs, obtained from culture after CMV antigen stimulation. The rearrangement links TRBV12-3 or TRBV12-4 to TRBJ2-4; tentatively, D is TRBD2 (6 bases). Here the CDR3 DNA reads TGTGCCAGCAGTTTAGCGCGGGGAATCGGGACCAAAAACATTCAGTACTTC. Its protein product is CASSLARGIGTKNIQYF.